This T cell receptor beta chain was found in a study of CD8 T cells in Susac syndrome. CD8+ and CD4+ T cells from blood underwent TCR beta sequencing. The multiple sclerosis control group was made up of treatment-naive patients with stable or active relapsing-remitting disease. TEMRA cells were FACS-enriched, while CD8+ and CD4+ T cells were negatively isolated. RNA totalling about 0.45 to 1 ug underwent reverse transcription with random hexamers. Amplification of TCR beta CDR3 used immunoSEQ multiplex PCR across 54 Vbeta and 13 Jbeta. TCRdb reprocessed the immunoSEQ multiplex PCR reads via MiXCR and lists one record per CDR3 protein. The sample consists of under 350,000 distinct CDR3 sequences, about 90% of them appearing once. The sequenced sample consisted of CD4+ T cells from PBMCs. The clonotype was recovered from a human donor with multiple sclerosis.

In DNA, the CDR3 is TGTGCCAGCAGCCAGGGGGACAGCGCCTACAATGAGCAGTTCTTC. Its protein product is CASSQGDSAYNEQFF. J is TRBJ2-1 and V is TRBV4-2, with 7 bases aligning to TRBD1. The V gene's germline CDR1 is LGHNA and CDR2 YNFKEQ. V trimming: 3 bases; J trimming: 2 bases; junction bases outside the gene matches: 4. The CDR3 consists of 15 residues.